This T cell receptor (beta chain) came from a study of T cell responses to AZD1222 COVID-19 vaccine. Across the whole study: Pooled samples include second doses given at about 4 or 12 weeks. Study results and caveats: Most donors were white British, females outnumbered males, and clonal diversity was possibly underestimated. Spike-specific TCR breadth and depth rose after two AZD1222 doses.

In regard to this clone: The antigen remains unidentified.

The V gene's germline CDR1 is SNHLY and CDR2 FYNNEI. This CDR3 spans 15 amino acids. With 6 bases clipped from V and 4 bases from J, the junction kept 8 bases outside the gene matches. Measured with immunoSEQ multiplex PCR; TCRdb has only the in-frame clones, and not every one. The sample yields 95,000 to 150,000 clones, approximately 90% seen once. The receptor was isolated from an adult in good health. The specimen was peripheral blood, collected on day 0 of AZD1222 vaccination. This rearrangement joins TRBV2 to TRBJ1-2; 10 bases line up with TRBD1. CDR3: CASRRDRGLGYGYTF. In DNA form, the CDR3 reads TGTGCCAGCAGACGGGACAGGGGACTTGGCTATGGCTACACCTTC.